This entry lists 5 T cell receptor beta chains sequenced from one sample in a study of persistence of HIV-infected CD4 T cells. Sequencing used immunoSEQ version 4 in survey mode. Sequencing was performed with immunoSEQ multiplex PCR; in TCRdb, only in-frame clones are kept and a portion is missing. The sample has 40,000 to 55,000 clones, over 80% seen once; the top ten hold 3.3%. This nonspecific control used anti-CD3/anti-CD28 bead stimulation of CD4+ T cells. Sorting of responding CD4+ T cells relied on upregulated CD40 ligand together with CD69. Antigens for these TCRs are unknown. The sequences come from CD4+ T cells sorted from PBMCs after roughly 17-hour stimulation, collected from a patient who received antiretroviral therapy. All receptors come from an adult woman with HIV who was CMV-seropositive.

The chain is built from TRBV10-3 and TRBJ2-7; either TRBD1 or TRBD2 may fit D (5 bases each). The germline CDR1 and CDR2 sequences are ENHRY and SYGVKD. Trimming left V 7 bases short and J 5 bases short, with 21 bases between. This CDR3 contains 15 residues. CDR3 nucleotide sequence: TGTGCCATCAAGGTTGAGGGTCTAGGGGAAAACGAGCAGTACTTC. Amino acids: CAIKVEGLGENEQYF.

The chain is built from TRBV5-1 and TRBJ1-4; possible D gene TRBD1, 5 bases. V lost 0 bases and J lost 2, with 8 bases in between. The CDR3 totals 15 residues. The germline V gene encodes CDR1 SGHRS and CDR2 YFSETQ. In DNA, the CDR3 is TGCGCCAGCAGCTTGGAAGGGGTTACTAATGAAAAACTGTTTTTT. This codes for CASSLEGVTNEKLFF.

The rearrangement uses TRBV14 and TRBJ2-7; 12 bases are shared with TRBD2. Germline V CDR1 and CDR2: SGHDN, FVKESK. V was pared by 2 bases and J by 5 bases, with 7 bases of the junction left unmatched. CDR3 length equals 16 residues. The CDR3 DNA is TGTGCCAGCAGCCAAAGGACTAGCGGGGTGCTCGACGAGCAGTACTTC. It is translated as CASSQRTSGVLDEQYF.

The rearrangement links TRBV11-2 to TRBJ1-2; 7 positions agree with TRBD1. The germline gives CDR1 SGHAT, CDR2 FQNNGV. The CDR3 has 15 amino acids. J lost 4 bases, V lost 0 bases, and 5 bases had no gene match. DNA of the CDR3: TGTGCCAGCAGCTTAGAGGTCCCAGGGGGCTATGGCTACACCTTC. Amino acids: CASSLEVPGGYGYTF.

This clone appeared a single time. The CDR3 sequence: CASSLLGADSPLHF. The CDR3 bases are TGTGCCAGCAGTTTGCTAGGGGCCGATTCACCCCTCCACTTT. The genes are TRBV27 and TRBJ1-6, with D maybe TRBD1 (5 bases). Germline V gene sequence: CDR1 MNHEY, CDR2 SMNVEV (reference sequence). The CDR3 covers 14 residues. V dropped 3 bases and J dropped 8 bases, with 11 bases sitting between them.